This is a list of T cell receptor beta chains from one sample in a study of CD8+CD57+ T cells in acquired aplastic anemia. TCRdb re-called the reads with MiXCR, one entry per CDR3 protein. The sample contains 400,000 to 500,000 distinct CDR3 sequences, roughly 68% of which appear only once. Sequences were obtained from sorted CD4+, CD8+, or CD8+CD57+ T cells (not recorded which) from PBMCs. The receptors shown here come from a human donor in good health, serving as a control. Each CDR3 is given with its conserved first and last residue. Each record gives: V gene, D gene, J gene, clone size, CDR3 protein, CDR3 DNA. D genes are given only for firm matches. Where a row states a size, it is once, few, many or the class of an expanded clone; other rows omit it.

v_gene: TRBV7-2; d_gene: -; j_gene: TRBJ2-3; abundance: -; CDR3aa: CATSHGAGADTQYF; CDR3nt: TGTGCCACGAGCCACGGGGCTGGAGCAGATACGCAGTACTTT
v_gene: TRBV9; d_gene: TRBD1; j_gene: TRBJ1-5; abundance: -; CDR3aa: CASSVPMGQSGNKHF; CDR3nt: TGTGCCAGCAGCGTACCAATGGGACAGTCTGGAAACAAGCATTTT
v_gene: TRBV12-3/TRBV12-4; d_gene: -; j_gene: TRBJ1-6; abundance: -; CDR3aa: CASASNVQNNSPLHF; CDR3nt: TGTGCCAGTGCCTCGAATGTCCAGAATAATTCACCCCTCCACTTT
v_gene: TRBV5-1; d_gene: -; j_gene: TRBJ2-5; abundance: -; CDR3aa: CASSQPALGRGGTQYF; CDR3nt: TGTGCCAGCAGCCAACCAGCCCTAGGTAGAGGGGGGACCCAGTACTTC
v_gene: TRBV5-5; d_gene: TRBD1; j_gene: TRBJ2-7; abundance: -; CDR3aa: CASSTVRQGAREQYF; CDR3nt: TGTGCCAGCAGCACGGTGAGACAGGGGGCGCGGGAGCAGTACTTC
v_gene: TRBV9; d_gene: TRBD2; j_gene: TRBJ2-3; abundance: -; CDR3aa: CASSASGSGTDTQYF; CDR3nt: TGTGCCAGCAGCGCCAGCGGGAGTGGCACAGATACGCAGTATTTT
v_gene: TRBV7-2; d_gene: -; j_gene: TRBJ2-1; abundance: -; CDR3aa: CASSAPGEDYNEQFF; CDR3nt: TGTGCCAGCAGCGCGCCGGGTGAAGATTACAATGAGCAGTTCTTC
v_gene: TRBV10-3; d_gene: -; j_gene: TRBJ2-1; abundance: few; CDR3aa: CAISDHPSNEQFF; CDR3nt: TGTGCCATCAGTGACCACCCAAGCAATGAGCAGTTCTTC
v_gene: TRBV12-5; d_gene: -; j_gene: TRBJ2-3; abundance: -; CDR3aa: CASGLGTETQYF; CDR3nt: TGTGCTAGTGGTTTGGGAACAGAAACGCAGTATTTT
v_gene: TRBV19; d_gene: -; j_gene: TRBJ2-7; abundance: -; CDR3aa: CASSLNGGLYEQYF; CDR3nt: TGTGCCAGCAGCTTAAATGGGGGGCTCTACGAGCAGTACTTC
v_gene: TRBV5-8; d_gene: TRBD1; j_gene: TRBJ1-4; abundance: many; CDR3aa: CASSLERGLGKLFF; CDR3nt: TGTGCCAGCAGCTTGGAAAGGGGGCTAGGTAAACTGTTTTTT
v_gene: TRBV12-3/TRBV12-4; d_gene: -; j_gene: TRBJ1-5; abundance: many; CDR3aa: CASSSGSREQPQHF; CDR3nt: TGTGCCAGCAGTTCAGGCAGCCGGGAGCAGCCCCAGCATTTT
v_gene: TRBV9; d_gene: TRBD2; j_gene: TRBJ2-7; abundance: -; CDR3aa: CASSFTSEKSFGQYF; CDR3nt: TGTGCCAGCAGTTTCACTAGCGAGAAGTCCTTCGGGCAGTACTTC
v_gene: TRBV30; d_gene: -; j_gene: TRBJ1-5; abundance: many; CDR3aa: CAWSVNTHSNQPQHF; CDR3nt: TGTGCCTGGAGTGTAAACACCCATAGCAATCAGCCCCAGCATTTT
v_gene: TRBV7-9; d_gene: -; j_gene: TRBJ1-2; abundance: -; CDR3aa: CASSSIFPDGYTF; CDR3nt: TGTGCCAGCAGCTCGATTTTCCCCGATGGCTACACCTTC
v_gene: TRBV27; d_gene: -; j_gene: TRBJ2-5; abundance: many; CDR3aa: CASVSGGTQYF; CDR3nt: TGTGCCAGCGTATCCGGGGGGACCCAGTACTTC
v_gene: TRBV19; d_gene: -; j_gene: TRBJ1-2; abundance: -; CDR3aa: CASSSGTNNDYTF; CDR3nt: TGTGCCAGTAGTTCCGGGACAAATAATGACTACACCTTC
v_gene: TRBV7-8; d_gene: TRBD1; j_gene: TRBJ1-2; abundance: -; CDR3aa: CASSKQGDRGNTF; CDR3nt: TGTGCCAGCAGTAAACAGGGGGATAGAGGCAACACCTTT
v_gene: TRBV5-1; d_gene: -; j_gene: TRBJ2-5; abundance: -; CDR3aa: CASSVDSRQERETQYF; CDR3nt: TGCGCCAGCAGCGTGGACAGTCGGCAGGAGCGAGAGACCCAGTACTTC